The entry that follows covers one T cell receptor beta chain sequence. Its specificity is unknown. The sample originates from a study of post-analysis software for immune sequencing data. Study as a whole: The courses of disease that were included comprised relapsing-remitting, secondary progressive and progressive-relapsing multiple sclerosis.

The authors incorporated unique molecular identifiers into the TCR beta cDNA libraries. Some 500,000 cDNA molecules were recovered from an input of 1 to 10 million T cells. MiXCR was run by TCRdb on the PCR reads, yielding one entry per CDR3 protein. The sample includes about 460,000 distinct CDR3 sequences, approximately 45% of them seen just once. General study points: The study found TRBV5-6, TRBV5-1 and TRBV20-1 among a few TRBV segments more frequent in patients than controls. Multiple sclerosis was associated with a significant reduction in normalized Chao1 diversity relative to controls.

Trimming took off 6 bases at V and 8 bases at J, with 13 bases between the two ends. Per germline, CDR1 MDHEN and CDR2 SYDVKM. The CDR3 length is 12 residues. The chain uses TRBV28 and TRBJ1-1, with D maybe TRBD1 (5 bases). The sequencing input was blood. The source of this sequence is a girl aged 5-17 years with multiple sclerosis. CDR3 DNA: TGTGCCAGCAGGACTAGATACAGGGAAGCTTTCTTT. This translates into CASRTRYREAFF.